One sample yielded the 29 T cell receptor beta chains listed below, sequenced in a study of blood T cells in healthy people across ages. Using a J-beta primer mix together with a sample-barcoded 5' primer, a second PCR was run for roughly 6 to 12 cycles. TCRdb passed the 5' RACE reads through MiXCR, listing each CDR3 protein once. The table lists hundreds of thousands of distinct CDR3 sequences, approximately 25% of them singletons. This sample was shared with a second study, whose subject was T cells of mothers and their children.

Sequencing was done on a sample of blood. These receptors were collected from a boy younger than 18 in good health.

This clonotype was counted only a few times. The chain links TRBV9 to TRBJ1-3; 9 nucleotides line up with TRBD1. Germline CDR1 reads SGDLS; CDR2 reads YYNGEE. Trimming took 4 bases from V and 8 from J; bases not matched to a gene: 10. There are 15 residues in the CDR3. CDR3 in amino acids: CASSLTGQGRDTIYF. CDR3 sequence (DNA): TGTGCCAGCAGCCTAACCGGACAGGGGAGAGACACCATATATTTT.

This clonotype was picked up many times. The DNA of the CDR3 is TGCAGCGTGGGACAGGTGTTAAAGAAAGAGACCCAGTACTTC. This translates into CSVGQVLKKETQYF. The J gene is TRBJ2-5, the V gene TRBV29-1; 8 nucleotides agree with TRBD1. Germline V gives CDR1 SQVTM, CDR2 ANQGSEA. This CDR3 contains 14 residues. The trim removed 6 bases at V and 3 bases at J, leaving 9 bases unmatched.

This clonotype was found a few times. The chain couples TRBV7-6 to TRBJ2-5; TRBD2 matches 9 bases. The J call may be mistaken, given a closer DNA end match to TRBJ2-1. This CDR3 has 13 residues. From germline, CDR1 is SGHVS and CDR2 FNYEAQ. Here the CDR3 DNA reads TGTGCCAGCAGCCGGCGGGGGGGCAATGAGCAGTTCTTC. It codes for CASSRRGGNEQFF.

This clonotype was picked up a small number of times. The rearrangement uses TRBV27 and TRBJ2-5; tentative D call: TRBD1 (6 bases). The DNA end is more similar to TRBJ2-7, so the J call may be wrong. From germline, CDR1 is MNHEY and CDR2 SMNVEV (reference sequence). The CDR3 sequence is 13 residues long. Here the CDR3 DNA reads TGTGCCAGCAGTATCGGACAGATCAACGAGCAGTACTTC. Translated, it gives CASSIGQINEQYF.

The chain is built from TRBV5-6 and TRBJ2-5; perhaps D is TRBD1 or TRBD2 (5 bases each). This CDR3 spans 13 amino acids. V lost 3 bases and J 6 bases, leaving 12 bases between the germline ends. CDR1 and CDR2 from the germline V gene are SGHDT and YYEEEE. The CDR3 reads CASSWGRGKTQYF. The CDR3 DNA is TGTGCCAGCAGCTGGGGACGGGGAAAGACCCAGTACTTC.

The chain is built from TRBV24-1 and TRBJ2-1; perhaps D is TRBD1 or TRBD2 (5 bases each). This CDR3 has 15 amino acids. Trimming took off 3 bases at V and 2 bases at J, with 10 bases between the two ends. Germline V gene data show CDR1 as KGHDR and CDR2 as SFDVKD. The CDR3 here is CATSDGGRTYNEQFF. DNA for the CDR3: TGTGCCACCAGTGATGGGGGAAGAACCTACAATGAGCAGTTCTTC.

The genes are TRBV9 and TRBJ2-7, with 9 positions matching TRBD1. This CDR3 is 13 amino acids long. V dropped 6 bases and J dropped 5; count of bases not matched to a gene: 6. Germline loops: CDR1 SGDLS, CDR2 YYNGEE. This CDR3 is CASTTGTGNEQYF. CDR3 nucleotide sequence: TGTGCCAGCACCACCGGGACAGGGAACGAGCAGTACTTC. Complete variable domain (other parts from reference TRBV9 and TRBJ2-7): DSGVTQTPKHLITATGQRVTLRCSPRSGDLSVYWYQQSLDQGLQFLIQYYNGEERAKGNILERFSAQQFPDLHSELNLSSLELGDSALYFCASTTGTGNEQYFGPGTRLTVT.

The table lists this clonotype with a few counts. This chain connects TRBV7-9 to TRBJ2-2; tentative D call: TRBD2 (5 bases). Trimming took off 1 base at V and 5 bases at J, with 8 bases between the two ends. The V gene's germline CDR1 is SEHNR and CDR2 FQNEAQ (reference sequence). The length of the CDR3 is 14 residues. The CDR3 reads CASSLDGETGELFF. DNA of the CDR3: TGTGCCAGCAGCTTAGACGGGGAGACCGGGGAGCTGTTTTTT.

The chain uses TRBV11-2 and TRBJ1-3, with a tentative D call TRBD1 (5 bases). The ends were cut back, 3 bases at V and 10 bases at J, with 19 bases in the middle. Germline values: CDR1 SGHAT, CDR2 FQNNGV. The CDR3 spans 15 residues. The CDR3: CASSLSPGAQGTIYF. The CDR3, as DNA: TGTGCCAGCAGCTTGTCCCCCGGGGCCCAAGGAACCATATATTTT.

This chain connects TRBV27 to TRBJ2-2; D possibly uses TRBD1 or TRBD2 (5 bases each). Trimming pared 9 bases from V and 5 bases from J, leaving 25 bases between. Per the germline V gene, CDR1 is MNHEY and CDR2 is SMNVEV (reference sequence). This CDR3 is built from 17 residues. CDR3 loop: CASAEGFDTIGTGELFF. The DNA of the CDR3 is TGTGCCAGTGCTGAGGGGTTCGACACTATAGGGACCGGGGAGCTGTTTTTT.

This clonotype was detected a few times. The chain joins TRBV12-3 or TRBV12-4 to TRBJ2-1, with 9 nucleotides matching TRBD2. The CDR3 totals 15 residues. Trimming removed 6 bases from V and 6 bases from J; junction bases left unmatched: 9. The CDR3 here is CASSPGSGSVNEQFF. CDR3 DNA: TGTGCCAGCAGCCCCGGTAGCGGGAGTGTCAATGAGCAGTTCTTC.

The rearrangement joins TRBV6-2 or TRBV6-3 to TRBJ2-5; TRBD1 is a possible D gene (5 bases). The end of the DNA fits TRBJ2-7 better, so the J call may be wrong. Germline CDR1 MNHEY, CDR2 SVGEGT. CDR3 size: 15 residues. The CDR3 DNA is TGTGCCAGCAGTTCGACAGCAAGCAATTCCTACGAGCAGTACTTC. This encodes CASSSTASNSYEQYF.

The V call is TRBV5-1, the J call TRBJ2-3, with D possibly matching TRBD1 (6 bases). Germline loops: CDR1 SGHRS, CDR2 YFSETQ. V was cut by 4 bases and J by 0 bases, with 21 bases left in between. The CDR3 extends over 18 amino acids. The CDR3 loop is CASSIPQGWRTSTDTQYF. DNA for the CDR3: TGCGCCAGCAGCATACCCCAGGGGTGGAGAACTAGCACAGATACGCAGTATTTT.

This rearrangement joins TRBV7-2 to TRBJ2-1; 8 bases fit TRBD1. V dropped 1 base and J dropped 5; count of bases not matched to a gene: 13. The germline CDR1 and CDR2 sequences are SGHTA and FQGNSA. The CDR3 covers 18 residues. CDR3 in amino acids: CASSLEGAQGAIDNEQFF. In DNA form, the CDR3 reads TGTGCCAGCAGCTTAGAGGGGGCGCAGGGGGCGATAGACAATGAGCAGTTCTTC.

CDR3 residues: CASSQDRTRGVNIQYF. The DNA of the CDR3 is TGCGCCAGCAGCCAAGATCGGACCCGGGGGGTGAACATTCAGTACTTC. This chain connects TRBV4-3 to TRBJ2-4, with 7 bases identical to TRBD2. This CDR3 contains 16 residues. J lost 7 bases, V lost 0 bases, and 9 bases had no gene match. Germline values: CDR1 LGHNA, CDR2 YSLEER.

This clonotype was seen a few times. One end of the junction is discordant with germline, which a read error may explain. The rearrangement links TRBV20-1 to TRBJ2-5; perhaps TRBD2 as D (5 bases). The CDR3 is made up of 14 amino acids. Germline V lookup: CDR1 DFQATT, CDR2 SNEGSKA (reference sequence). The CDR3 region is CSTRVAGSQETQYF. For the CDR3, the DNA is TGCAGTACTAGAGTAGCCGGCTCCCAAGAGACCCAGTACTTC.

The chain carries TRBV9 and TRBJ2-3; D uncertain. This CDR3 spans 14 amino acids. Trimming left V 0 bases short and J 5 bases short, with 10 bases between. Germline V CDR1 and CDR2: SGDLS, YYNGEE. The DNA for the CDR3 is TGTGCCAGCAGCGTAGGGTCCGTGCTAGATACGCAGTATTTT. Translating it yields CASSVGSVLDTQYF.

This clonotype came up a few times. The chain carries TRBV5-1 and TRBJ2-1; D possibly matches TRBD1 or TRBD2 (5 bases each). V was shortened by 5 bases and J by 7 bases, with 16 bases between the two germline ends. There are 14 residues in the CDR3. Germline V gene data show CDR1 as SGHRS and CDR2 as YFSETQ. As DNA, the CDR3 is TGCGCCAGCAGTGTGGGGGAGTCGGCGAATGAGCAGTTCTTC. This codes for CASSVGESANEQFF.

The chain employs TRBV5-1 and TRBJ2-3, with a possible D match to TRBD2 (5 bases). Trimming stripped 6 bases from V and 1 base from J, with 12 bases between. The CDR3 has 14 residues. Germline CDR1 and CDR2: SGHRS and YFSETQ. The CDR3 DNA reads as TGCGCCAGCACCACCGGGGAACGCACAGATACGCAGTATTTT. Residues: CASTTGERTDTQYF.

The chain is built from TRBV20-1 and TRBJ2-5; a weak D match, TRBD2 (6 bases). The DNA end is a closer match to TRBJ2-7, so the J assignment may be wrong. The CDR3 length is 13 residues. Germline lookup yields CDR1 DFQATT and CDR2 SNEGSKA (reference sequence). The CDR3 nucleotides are TGCAGTGCCCCGAAAGCGGGCGCCTACGAGCAGTACTTC. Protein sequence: CSAPKAGAYEQYF.

In nucleotides, the CDR3 is TGTGCCAGCAGTGCTCGACTAGTACATGAGCAGTTCTTC. Protein sequence: CASSARLVHEQFF. V gene TRBV27 combines with J gene TRBJ2-1; perhaps TRBD2 as D (6 bases). The CDR3 consists of 13 residues. V lost 5 bases to trimming and J lost 8 bases, with 13 bases between them. Germline values: CDR1 MNHEY, CDR2 SMNVEV (reference sequence).

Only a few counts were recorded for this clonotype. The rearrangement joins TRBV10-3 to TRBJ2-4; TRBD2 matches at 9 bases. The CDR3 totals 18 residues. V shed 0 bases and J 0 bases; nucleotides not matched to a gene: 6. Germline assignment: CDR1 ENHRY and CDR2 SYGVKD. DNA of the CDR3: TGTGCCATCAGTGAGTCGCCGACTAGCGGCCTAGCCAAAAACATTCAGTACTTC. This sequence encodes CAISESPTSGLAKNIQYF.

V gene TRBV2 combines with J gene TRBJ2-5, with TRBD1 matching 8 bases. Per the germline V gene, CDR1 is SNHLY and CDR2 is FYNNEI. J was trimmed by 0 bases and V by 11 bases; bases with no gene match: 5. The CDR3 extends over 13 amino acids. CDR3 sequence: CAFGQGYQETQYF. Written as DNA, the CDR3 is TGTGCCTTCGGACAGGGCTACCAAGAGACCCAGTACTTC.

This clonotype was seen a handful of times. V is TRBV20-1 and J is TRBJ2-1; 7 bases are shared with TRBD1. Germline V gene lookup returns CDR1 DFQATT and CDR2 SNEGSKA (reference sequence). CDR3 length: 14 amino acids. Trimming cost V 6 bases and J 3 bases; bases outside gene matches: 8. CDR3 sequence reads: CSATAGTDYNEQFF. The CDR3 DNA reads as TGCAGTGCAACCGCCGGGACAGACTACAATGAGCAGTTCTTC.

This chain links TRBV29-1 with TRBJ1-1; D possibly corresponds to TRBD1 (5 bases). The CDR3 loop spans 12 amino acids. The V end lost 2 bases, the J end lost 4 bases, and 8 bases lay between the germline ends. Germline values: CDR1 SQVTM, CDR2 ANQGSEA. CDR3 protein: CSVERGGTEAFF. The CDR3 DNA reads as TGCAGCGTTGAACGGGGGGGCACTGAAGCTTTCTTT.

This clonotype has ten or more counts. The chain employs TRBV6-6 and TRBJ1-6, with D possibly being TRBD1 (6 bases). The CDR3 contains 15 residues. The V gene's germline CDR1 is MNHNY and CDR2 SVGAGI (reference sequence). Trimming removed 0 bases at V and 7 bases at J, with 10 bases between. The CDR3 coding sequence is TGTGCCAGCAGTTACTCAGGTCAGGGGAATTCACCCCTCCACTTT. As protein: CASSYSGQGNSPLHF.

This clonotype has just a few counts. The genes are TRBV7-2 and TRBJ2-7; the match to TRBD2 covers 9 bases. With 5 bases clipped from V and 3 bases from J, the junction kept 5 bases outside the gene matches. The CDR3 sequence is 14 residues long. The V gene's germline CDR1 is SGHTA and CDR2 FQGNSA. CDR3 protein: CASSAGGPLYEQYF. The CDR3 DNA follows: TGTGCCAGCAGCGCGGGGGGGCCTCTCTACGAGCAGTACTTC.

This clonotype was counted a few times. The CDR3 loop is CAWTKRISGANVLTF. The CDR3 bases are TGTGCCTGGACAAAGCGTATCTCTGGGGCCAACGTCCTGACTTTC. The chain joins TRBV30 to TRBJ2-6; D not certain. CDR1 is GTSNPN, CDR2 SVGIG, per germline (reference sequence). The CDR3 consists of 15 residues. V dropped 4 bases and J dropped 0 bases, with 10 bases sitting between them.

As DNA, the CDR3 is TGTGCCAGCAGCCAAGAGTCCGATACGCAGTATTTT. It encodes CASSQESDTQYF. V is TRBV3-1 and J is TRBJ2-3; D is uncertain. The CDR3 loop spans 12 amino acids. Per germline, CDR1 LGHDT and CDR2 YNNKEL (reference sequence). Trimming stripped 0 bases from V and 6 bases from J, with 4 bases between.